What follows are 18 T cell receptor beta chains derived from one specimen sequenced in a study of human T cells and chemical hapten exposure. TCRdb used MiXCR to reprocess the RACE reads, holding one entry per CDR3 protein. The data show around 120,000 distinct CDR3 sequences, with 9.5% to 11% seen just once and around 3.5% held by the top ten. Time point meaning: patch test 1, 2 weeks after DPC sensitization. Specified treatment: therapeutic diphenylcyclopropenone sensitization with weekly scalp DPC. The specimen comprised whole blood, sampled in connection with sensitization to the hapten diphenylcyclopropenone (DPC). These receptors were collected from a woman aged 40 to 50 with alopecia areata. Some clones in this sample may be carry-over from other donors' samples.

V and J are TRBV12-3 or TRBV12-4 and TRBJ2-2; 10 bases map to TRBD2. The V and J ends lost 1 base and 7 bases, in that order; junction bases with no gene match: 6. The CDR3 covers 16 residues. DNA of the CDR3: TGTGCCAGCAGTTTAGGAGCGGGGGGGCTACGCGGGGAGCTGTTTTTT. As protein: CASSLGAGGLRGELFF.

The chain combines TRBV9 with TRBJ1-3, with 7 positions matching TRBD1. Trimming removed 3 bases from V and 3 bases from J; junction bases left unmatched: 6. The germline CDR1 and CDR2 sequences are SGDLS and YYNGEE. The CDR3 is 15 residues long. CDR3 region: CASSARGPGGNTIYF. The CDR3 nucleotides read TGTGCCAGCAGCGCAAGGGGGCCTGGTGGAAACACCATATATTTT.

This clonotype was seen more than once but under ten times. V usage is TRBV27 and J usage is TRBJ2-6; D perhaps matches TRBD2 (5 bases). The V and J ends lost 6 bases and 4 bases respectively, with 10 bases between them. The CDR3 spans 14 residues. CDR1 and CDR2 from the germline V gene are MNHEY and SMNVEV (reference sequence). The CDR3 loop is CASSRDYGANVLTF. In DNA form, the CDR3 reads TGTGCCAGCAGCCGAGACTACGGGGCCAACGTCCTGACTTTC.

This chain uses TRBV7-2 with TRBJ2-7; 8 bases are a match to TRBD2. V lost 5 bases, J lost 4 bases, and 7 bases stayed unmatched. The CDR3 is made up of 14 amino acids. From germline, CDR1 is SGHTA and CDR2 FQGNSA. CDR3: CASSPTSGAYEQYF. CDR3 DNA sequence: TGTGCCAGCAGCCCTACTAGCGGAGCTTACGAGCAGTACTTC.

There are many counts of this clonotype. The chain links TRBV5-4 to TRBJ2-2; 7 positions agree with TRBD1. CDR3 length: 17 residues. The germline V gene has CDR1 SGHNT and CDR2 YYREEE (reference sequence). Germline trimming cut 0 bases from V and 4 bases from J; bases unmatched to any gene: 9. CDR3 loop: CASSLGRQGVFTGELFF. The CDR3, as DNA: TGTGCCAGCAGCTTGGGAAGACAGGGAGTGTTCACCGGGGAGCTGTTTTTT.

This clonotype appeared many times. The rearrangement joins TRBV27 to TRBJ2-5, with TRBD2 matching over 9 bases. CDR1 MNHEY and CDR2 SMNVEV come from the germline V gene (reference sequence). Unmatched junction bases numbered 7, after V lost 0 bases and J lost 5 bases. The CDR3 runs to 16 residues. CDR3 amino acids: CASSLSGGRAGETQYF. As DNA, the CDR3 is TGTGCCAGCAGTTTATCGGGCGGGAGGGCCGGTGAGACCCAGTACTTC.

The chain uses TRBV18 and TRBJ1-3; possibly TRBD1 for D (5 bases). V was clipped by 2 bases and J by 0 bases, with 11 bases between them. The CDR3 is made up of 16 amino acids. CDR1 is KGHSH, CDR2 LQKENI, per germline. The CDR3 sequence is CASSPEAGLSGNTIYF. CDR3 nucleotides: TGTGCCAGCTCACCAGAGGCGGGACTCTCTGGAAACACCATATATTTT.

This clonotype came up a few times. This chain connects TRBV2 to TRBJ1-1, with D tentatively TRBD1 (5 bases). CDR3 length equals 13 residues. V lost 8 bases and J lost 6, with 16 bases in between. The germline V gene has CDR1 SNHLY and CDR2 FYNNEI. DNA for the CDR3: TGTGCCAGCGGAGGGGAGGGCCGGGCTGAAGCTTTCTTT. Translating it yields CASGGEGRAEAFF.

This clonotype showed up many times. The V and J genes are TRBV2 and TRBJ2-2, with D perhaps matching TRBD1 (6 bases). Germline CDR1 SNHLY, CDR2 FYNNEI. CDR3 size: 14 residues. The V and J ends lost 7 bases and 0 bases respectively, with 9 bases between them. CDR3 DNA sequence: TGTGCCAGCACGGACAGAGCGAACACCGGGGAGCTGTTTTTT. The encoded protein is CASTDRANTGELFF.

The chain is built from TRBV6-1 and TRBJ2-1; 8 bases agree with TRBD1. V trimming: 1 base; J trimming: 9 bases; junction bases outside the gene matches: 17. The CDR3 runs 18 residues. Looked up from germline, CDR1 is MNHNS and CDR2 is SASEGT. CDR3: CASSEVGQGGTSRGEQFF. The CDR3 bases are TGTGCCAGCAGTGAAGTTGGACAGGGCGGAACCAGTCGGGGTGAGCAGTTCTTC.

This clonotype has at least ten counts. The J gene is TRBJ1-5, the V gene TRBV7-3; perhaps TRBD1 as D (6 bases). The CDR3 extends over 14 amino acids. Looked up from germline, CDR1 is SGHTA and CDR2 is FQGTGA. V shed 5 bases and J shed 11 bases, with 19 bases lying between them. The CDR3: CASSSMGGRKAQHF. Here the CDR3 DNA reads TGTGCCAGCAGCAGCATGGGGGGCCGAAAAGCCCAGCATTTT.

CDR3 in DNA: TGTGCCATCATGACTAGCCGGCTAGCCAAAAACATTCAGTACTTC. Its protein is CAIMTSRLAKNIQYF. The gene calls are TRBV28 and TRBJ2-4; TRBD2 matches 7 bases. The ends lost 10 bases at V and 0 bases at J; junction bases unmatched: 9. This CDR3 has 15 amino acids. Germline CDR1 and CDR2: MDHEN and SYDVKM.

This clonotype showed up just a few times. This chain joins TRBV7-8 and TRBJ1-2; D unclear. Germline-derived CDR1 and CDR2 are SGHVS and FQNEAQ. Trimming took off 5 bases at V and 0 bases at J, with 13 bases between the two ends. The CDR3 contains 15 residues. CDR3 residues: CASSPGMIANYGYTF. Written as DNA, the CDR3 is TGTGCCAGCAGCCCCGGGATGATTGCTAACTATGGCTACACCTTC.

This clonotype was detected many times. The V gene is TRBV7-2, the J gene TRBJ2-1; D perhaps matches TRBD2 (5 bases). Trimming stripped 2 bases from V and 4 bases from J, with 15 bases between. Looked up from germline, CDR1 is SGHTA and CDR2 is FQGNSA. This CDR3 has 16 residues. In nucleotides, the CDR3 is TGTGCCAGCAGCTTAAACGCTCTTGGCGGGTACAATGAGCAGTTCTTC. Its protein product is CASSLNALGGYNEQFF.

This clonotype has just a few counts. The chain carries TRBV10-3 and TRBJ2-3; D possibly corresponds to TRBD2 (7 bases). The ends were cut back, 10 bases at V and 5 bases at J, with 19 bases in the middle. In germline, CDR1 is ENHRY, CDR2 SYGVKD. CDR3 length equals 14 residues. The CDR3: CATGAGGRLDTQYF. The CDR3 DNA sequence: TGTGCCACTGGGGCCGGGGGGCGGCTAGATACGCAGTATTTT.

This clonotype appeared a few times. The J gene is TRBJ1-1, the V gene TRBV10-1; tentative D call: TRBD1 (5 bases). This CDR3 spans 13 amino acids. With 6 bases removed from V and 6 bases from J, the gap between germline ends came to 14 bases. Germline assignment: CDR1 WNHNN and CDR2 SYGVQD (reference sequence). The CDR3 nucleotides read TGCGCCAGCAGCGCGGGGCAGGTGGCTGAAGCTTTCTTT. It specifies CASSAGQVAEAFF.

This clonotype has more than one count but fewer than ten. The chain links TRBV6-2 or TRBV6-3 to TRBJ2-1; 12 positions match TRBD2. CDR1 and CDR2 (germline): MNHEY, SVGEGT. This CDR3 spans 15 amino acids. J lost 7 bases, V lost 10 bases, and 11 bases had no gene match. DNA of the CDR3: TGTGCCACCCGACTAGCGGGAGATCAGGAGAATGAGCAGTTCTTC. Translating gives CATRLAGDQENEQFF.

This chain links TRBV20-1 with TRBJ1-2, with D hard to call. This CDR3 is built from 13 residues. Germline values: CDR1 DFQATT, CDR2 SNEGSKA (reference sequence). Trimming left V 5 bases short and J 0 bases short, with 10 bases between. CDR3 bases: TGCAGTGCTCGCCTTACAGCTAACTATGGCTACACCTTC. This translates into CSARLTANYGYTF.